This T cell receptor beta chain was recovered during a study of T cell repertoires in aging, cancer and after chemotherapy. Whole-study results and caveats: Rebound thymic output was suggested by rising median generation probability during chemotherapy in each cancer cohort. Untreated cancer patients had significantly lower blood TCR diversity than age-matched healthy donors.

Rearranged V-D-J TRB sequences were amplified with a mixed TRB-A/B primer pool. One entry per CDR3 protein, called by TCRdb with MiXCR from the multiplex PCR reads. The sample lists 2,000 or so distinct CDR3 sequences, less than 20% occurring once. Germline CDR1 reads KGHSH; CDR2 reads LQKENI. After removal of 6 bases from V and 3 bases from J, the junction contained 7 bases not matched to a gene. This CDR3 has 15 amino acids. By frequency in the sample, this clonotype is medium-sized. No antigen is known for it. Amplification of TCR beta used genomic DNA extracted from peripheral blood. The sample was blood. The V gene is TRBV18, the J gene TRBJ1-1; 10 positions match TRBD1. The receptor comes from a human donor with a solid tumor. This chain's CDR3 is CASSPGQGIDTEAFF. DNA of the CDR3: TGTGCCAGCTCTCCGGGACAGGGGATCGACACTGAAGCTTTCTTT.